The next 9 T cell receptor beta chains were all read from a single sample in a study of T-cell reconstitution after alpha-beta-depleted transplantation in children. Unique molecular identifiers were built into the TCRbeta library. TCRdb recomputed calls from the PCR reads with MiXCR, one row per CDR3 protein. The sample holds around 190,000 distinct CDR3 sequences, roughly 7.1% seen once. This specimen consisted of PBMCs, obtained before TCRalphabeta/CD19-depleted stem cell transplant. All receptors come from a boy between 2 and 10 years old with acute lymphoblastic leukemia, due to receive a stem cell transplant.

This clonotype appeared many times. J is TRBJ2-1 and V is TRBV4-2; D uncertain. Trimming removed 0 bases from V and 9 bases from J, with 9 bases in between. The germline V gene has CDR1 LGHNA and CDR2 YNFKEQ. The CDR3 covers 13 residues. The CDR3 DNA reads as TGTGCCAGCAGCCAAGACCCTTTGGGTGAGCAGTTCTTC. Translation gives CASSQDPLGEQFF.

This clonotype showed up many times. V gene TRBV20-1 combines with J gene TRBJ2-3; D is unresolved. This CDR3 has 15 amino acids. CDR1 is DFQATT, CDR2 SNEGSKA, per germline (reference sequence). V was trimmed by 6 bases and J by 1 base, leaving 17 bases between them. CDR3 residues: CSANSQVGGTDTQYF. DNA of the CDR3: TGCAGTGCAAACTCTCAGGTTGGGGGCACAGATACGCAGTATTTT.

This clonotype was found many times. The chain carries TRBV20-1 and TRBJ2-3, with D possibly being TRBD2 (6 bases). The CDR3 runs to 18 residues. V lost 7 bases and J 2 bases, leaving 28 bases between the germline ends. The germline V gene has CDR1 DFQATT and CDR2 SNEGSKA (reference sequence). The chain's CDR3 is CSVSRGLLSRGFTDTQYF. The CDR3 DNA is TGCAGTGTCTCGAGAGGGTTACTTTCGCGGGGATTCACAGATACGCAGTATTTT.

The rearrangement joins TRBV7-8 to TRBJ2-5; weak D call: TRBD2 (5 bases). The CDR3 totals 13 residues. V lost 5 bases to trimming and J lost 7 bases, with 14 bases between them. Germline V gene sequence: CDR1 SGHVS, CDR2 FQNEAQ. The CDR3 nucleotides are TGTGCCAGCAGCCCAGGACTTGAGGGGACCCAGTACTTC. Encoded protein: CASSPGLEGTQYF. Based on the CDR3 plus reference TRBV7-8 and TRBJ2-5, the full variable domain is GAGVSQSPRYKVAKRGQDVALRCDPISGHVSLFWYQQALGQGPEFLTYFQNEAQLDKSGLPSDRFFAERPEGSVSTLKIQRTQQEDSAVYLCASSPGLEGTQYFGPGTRLLVL.

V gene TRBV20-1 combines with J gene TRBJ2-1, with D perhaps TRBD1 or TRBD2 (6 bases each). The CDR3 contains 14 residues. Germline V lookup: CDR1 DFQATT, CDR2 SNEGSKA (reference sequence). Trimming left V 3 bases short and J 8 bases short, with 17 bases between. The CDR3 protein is CSARRLGGWDEQFF. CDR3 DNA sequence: TGCAGTGCTAGGCGTTTGGGGGGCTGGGATGAGCAGTTCTTC.

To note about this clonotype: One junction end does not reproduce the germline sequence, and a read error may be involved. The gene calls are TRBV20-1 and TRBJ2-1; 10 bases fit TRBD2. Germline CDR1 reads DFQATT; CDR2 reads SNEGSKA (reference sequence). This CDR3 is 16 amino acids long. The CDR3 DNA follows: TGCTGTGCTAGACTCCCCTTAATAGCGGGAGGCAATGAGCAGTTCTTC. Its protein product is CCARLPLIAGGNEQFF.

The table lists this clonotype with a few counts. In DNA, the CDR3 is TGTGCCAGCAGTTTTTCCCCGTATCCCGGACTAGAAGGGAGCACCGGGGAGCTGTTTTTT. Protein sequence: CASSFSPYPGLEGSTGELFF. V gene TRBV28 combines with J gene TRBJ2-2, with 7 bases matching TRBD2. The trim removed 3 bases at V and 4 bases at J, leaving 20 bases unmatched. There are 20 residues in the CDR3. CDR1 and CDR2 (germline): MDHEN, SYDVKM.

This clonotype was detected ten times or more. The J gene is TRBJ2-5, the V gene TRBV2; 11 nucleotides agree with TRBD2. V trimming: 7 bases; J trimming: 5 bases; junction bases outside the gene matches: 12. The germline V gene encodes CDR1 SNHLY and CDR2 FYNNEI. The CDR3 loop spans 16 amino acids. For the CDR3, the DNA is TGTGCCAGCACCTCTCGACGACTAGCGGGGAGGGAGACCCAGTACTTC. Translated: CASTSRRLAGRETQYF.

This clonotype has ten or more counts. As DNA, the CDR3 is TGTGCCAGCAGTTCCATTGGAGAGACCCAGTACTTC. It codes for CASSSIGETQYF. The V and J genes are TRBV28 and TRBJ2-5; D unclear. Between the trimmed V and J ends, which lost 4 bases and 4 bases, there was a span of 7 bases. The length of the CDR3 is 12 residues. CDR1 is MDHEN, CDR2 SYDVKM, per germline.